This TCR beta chain was sequenced in a study of shared clonotypes between healthy human individuals. Whole-study findings and limits: Researchers sampled blood only, noting tissue repertoires likely differ.

Unsorted samples drew genomic DNA from 90 million or so PBMCs. The ends were cut back, 6 bases at V and 0 bases at J, with 18 bases in the middle. The CDR3 is 16 amino acids. Germline CDR1 and CDR2: MNHNY and SVGAGI (reference sequence). Turning to this clone: What it binds is not known.

Loaded into unsorted PBMC replicate PCRs was 300 ng DNA, some 30,000 T cell genomes. As processed by the authors: ImmunoSEQ yielded junction-only sequences lacking quality scores, so filtering differed. Repertoires were generated with immunoSEQ multiplex PCR, while TCRdb's copy carries only in-frame clones and drops some. From that table come the V and J calls and clone size; the DNA was used to work out D and trimming. The sample consists of 450,000 to 500,000 clones, around 80% of them appearing once. This TCR came from a woman aged 40 to 55 in good health. Some clones in this sample may be carry-over from other donors' samples. The rearrangement uses TRBV6-6 and TRBJ2-7; D is uncertain. What was sequenced was PBMCs. In DNA form, the CDR3 reads TGTGCCAGCAGGCCTACCGCCGACGGCTCCTCCTACGAGCAGTACTTC. Its translation is CASRPTADGSSYEQYF.